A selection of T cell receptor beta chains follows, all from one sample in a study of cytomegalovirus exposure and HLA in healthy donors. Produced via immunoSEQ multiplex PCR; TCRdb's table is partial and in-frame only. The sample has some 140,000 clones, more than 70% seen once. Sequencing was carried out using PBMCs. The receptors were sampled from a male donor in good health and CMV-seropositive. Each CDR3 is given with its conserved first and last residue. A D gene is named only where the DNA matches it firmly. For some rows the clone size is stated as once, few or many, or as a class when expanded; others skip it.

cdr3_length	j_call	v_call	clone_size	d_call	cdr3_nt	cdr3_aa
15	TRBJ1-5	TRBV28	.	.	TGTGCCAGCATGAGGGCAGGTTATAGCAATCAGCCCCAGCATTTT	CASMRAGYSNQPQHF
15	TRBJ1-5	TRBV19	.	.	TGTGCCACCAACTCATTCCGGGACTGGAGTCAGCCCCAGCATTTT	CATNSFRDWSQPQHF
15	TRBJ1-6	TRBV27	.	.	TGTGCCAGCAGTTTAGTTTTTCTGTATAATTCACCCCTCCACTTT	CASSLVFLYNSPLHF
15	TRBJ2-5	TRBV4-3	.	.	TGCGCCAGCAGTCGAATGAGTCTAGCAGAAGAGACCCAGTACTTC	CASSRMSLAEETQYF
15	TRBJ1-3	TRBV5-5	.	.	TGTGCCAGCAGCTTGCCGGGAGCCTCTGGAAACACCATATATTTT	CASSLPGASGNTIYF
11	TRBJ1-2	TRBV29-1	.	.	TGCAGCGTTCGGGGGGTCTATGGCTACACCTTC	CSVRGVYGYTF
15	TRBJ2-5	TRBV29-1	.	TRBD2	TGCAGCGTTGAAGATCCTGGGGGAGGGCAAGAGACCCAGTACTTC	CSVEDPGGGQETQYF
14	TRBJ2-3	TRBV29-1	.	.	TGCAGCGTTGCCCCAGGGGACCGCACAGATACGCAGTATTTT	CSVAPGDRTDTQYF
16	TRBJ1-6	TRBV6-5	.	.	TGTGCCAGCAGTTATGCTAGGGAGTGGTATAATTCACCCCTCCACTTT	CASSYAREWYNSPLHF
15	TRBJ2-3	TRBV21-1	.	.	TGTGCCAGCAGCAAAGGCACGACTAGCACAGATACGCAGTATTTT	CASSKGTTSTDTQYF
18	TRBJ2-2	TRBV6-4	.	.	TGTGCCAGCAGTAGTGATCCCGGGACAAACTCGAACACCGGGGAGCTGTTTTTT	CASSSDPGTNSNTGELFF
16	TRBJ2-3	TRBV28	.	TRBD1	TGTGCCAGCAGTACCCCCGGGACAGGTTCGCCAGATACGCAGTATTTT	CASSTPGTGSPDTQYF
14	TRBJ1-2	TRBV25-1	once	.	TGTGCCAGCGCTGACTACAGGGAATATAATGGCTACACCTTC	CASADYREYNGYTF
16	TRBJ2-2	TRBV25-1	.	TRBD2	TGTGCCAGCAGTGGGACTAGCGGGGGGATCACCGGGGAGCTGTTTTTT	CASSGTSGGITGELFF
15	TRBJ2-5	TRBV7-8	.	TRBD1	TGTGCCAGCAGCTCACCTGGGACAGACCAAGAGACCCAGTACTTC	CASSSPGTDQETQYF
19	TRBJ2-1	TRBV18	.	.	TGTGCCAGCTCACCCGTCACTGACCTTGGGACTGTCTCCTACAATGAGCAGTTCTTC	CASSPVTDLGTVSYNEQFF
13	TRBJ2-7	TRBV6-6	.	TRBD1	TGTGCCAGCCGTCGGGACAGCCTCTACGAGCAGTACTTC	CASRRDSLYEQYF
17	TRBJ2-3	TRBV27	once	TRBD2	TGTGCCAGCAGTTTCCTCGTTACTAGCGGGGCCGGAGATACGCAGTATTTT	CASSFLVTSGAGDTQYF
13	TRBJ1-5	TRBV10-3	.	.	TGTGCCATCAGTGATACAGCAGATCAGCCCCAGCATTTT	CAISDTADQPQHF
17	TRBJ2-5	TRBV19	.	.	TGTGCCAGTAGTACGGAATACCAGGGGGCCGGGGGGGAGACCCAGTACTTC	CASSTEYQGAGGETQYF
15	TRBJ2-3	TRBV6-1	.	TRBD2	TGTGCCAGCAGTATTAGCGGGAGGAACACAGATACGCAGTATTTT	CASSISGRNTDTQYF
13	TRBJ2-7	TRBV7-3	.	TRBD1	TGTGCCAGCAGCTTGCGACAGGGAAACGAGCAGTACTTC	CASSLRQGNEQYF
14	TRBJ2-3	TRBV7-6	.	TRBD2	TGTGCCAGCAGCTCGGGACTAGATAGAGATACGCAGTATTTT	CASSSGLDRDTQYF
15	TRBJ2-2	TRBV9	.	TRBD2	TGTGCCAGCAGCCAGAGGCTAGCGGGGACCGGGGAGCTGTTTTTT	CASSQRLAGTGELFF
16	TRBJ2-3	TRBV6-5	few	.	TGTGCCAGCAGTTTGCAGGGTGCTTTGGGCACAGATACGCAGTATTTT	CASSLQGALGTDTQYF
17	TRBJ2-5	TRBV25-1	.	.	TGTGCCAGCAGTGATTCTATGGTTACCCAAGGGGGAGAGACCCAGTACTTC	CASSDSMVTQGGETQYF
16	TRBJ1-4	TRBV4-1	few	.	TGCGCCAGCAGCCAACCTTCTTTCCGAGCTGGTGAAAAACTGTTTTTT	CASSQPSFRAGEKLFF
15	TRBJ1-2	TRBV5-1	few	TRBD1	TGCGCCAGCAGCCCCGGGGACAGGGCCACCTATGGCTACACCTTC	CASSPGDRATYGYTF
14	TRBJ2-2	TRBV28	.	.	TGTGCCAGCAGGCCTACAGGGCAACCCGGGGAGCTGTTTTTT	CASRPTGQPGELFF
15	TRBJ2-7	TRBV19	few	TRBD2	TGTGCCAGTAGGATACTAGGGCGGGAGGACTACGAGCAGTACTTC	CASRILGREDYEQYF
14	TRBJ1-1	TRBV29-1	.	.	TGCAGCGTTGATGCGGCAGGGGTGAACACTGAAGCTTTCTTT	CSVDAAGVNTEAFF
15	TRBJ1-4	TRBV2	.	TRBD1	TGTGCCAGCAGCCCCGGGACAGGGCTACATCGGGTACTGTTTTTT	CASSPGTGLHRVLFF
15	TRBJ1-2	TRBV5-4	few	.	TGTGCCAGCAGCCTGTTCGGGATCTCTAACTATGGCTACACCTTC	CASSLFGISNYGYTF
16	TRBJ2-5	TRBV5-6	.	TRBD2	TGTGCCAGCAGCCCCCACGGGGGGGCGGCCGGGGAGACCCAGTACTTC	CASSPHGGAAGETQYF
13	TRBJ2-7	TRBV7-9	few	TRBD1	TGTGCCAGCAGCTCGGGACAGTTCTACGAGCAGTACTTC	CASSSGQFYEQYF
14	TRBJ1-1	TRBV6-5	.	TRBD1	TGTGCCAGCAGTTTAGGGGGCGCCGGCACTGAAGCTTTCTTT	CASSLGGAGTEAFF
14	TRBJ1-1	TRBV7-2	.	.	TGTGCCAGCAGCTTGGTGGGCATGAACACTGAAGCTTTCTTT	CASSLVGMNTEAFF
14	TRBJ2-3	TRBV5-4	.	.	TGTGCCAGCAGCTTCAGGGAAGGCACAGATACGCAGTATTTT	CASSFREGTDTQYF
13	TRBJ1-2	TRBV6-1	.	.	TGTGCCAGCAGTGAATATGAGGGACTTGGCTACACCTTC	CASSEYEGLGYTF
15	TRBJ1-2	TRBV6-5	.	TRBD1	TGTGCCAGCAGTTACTCGGGACAGGGGGCCAATGGCTACACCTTC	CASSYSGQGANGYTF
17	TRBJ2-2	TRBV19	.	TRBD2	TGTGCCAGTTCTAAGGGCGGGAGGGTCGAATTGTCCGGGGAGCTGTTTTTT	CASSKGGRVELSGELFF
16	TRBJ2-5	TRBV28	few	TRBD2	TGTGCCAGCAGTTTATTGCTAGCGGGAGAAGGGGAGACCCAGTACTTC	CASSLLLAGEGETQYF
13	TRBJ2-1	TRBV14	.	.	TGTGCCAGCAGCCAAAATATCGGGGATGAGCAGTTCTTC	CASSQNIGDEQFF
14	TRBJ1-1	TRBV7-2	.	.	TGTGCCAGCAGCTTAGCAGGGGGTGGCGCGGGAGCTTTCTTT	CASSLAGGGAGAFF
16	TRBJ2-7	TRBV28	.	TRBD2	TGTGCCAGCAGTTTTACGTACGCGGGAGGTTGGAACGAGCAGTACTTC	CASSFTYAGGWNEQYF
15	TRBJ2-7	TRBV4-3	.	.	TGCGCCAGCAGCCAGGCCTGGGAGCGGAACTACGAGCAGTACTTC	CASSQAWERNYEQYF
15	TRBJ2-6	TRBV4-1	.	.	TGCGCCAGCAGCCAGAACAGGGCTGGGGCCAACGTCCTGACTTTC	CASSQNRAGANVLTF
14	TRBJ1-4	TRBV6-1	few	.	.	CASILGGSNEKLFF
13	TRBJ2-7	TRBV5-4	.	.	TGTGCCAGCAGCCAAAGGGACTCCTACGAGCAGTACTTC	CASSQRDSYEQYF
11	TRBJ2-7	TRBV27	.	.	TGTGCCAGCAGTACAGGGTTCGAGCAGTACTTC	CASSTGFEQYF
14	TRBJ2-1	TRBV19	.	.	TGTGCCAGTAGTGAGGCCCGAACATCGCATGAGCAGTTCTTC	CASSEARTSHEQFF
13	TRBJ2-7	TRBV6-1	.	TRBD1	TGTGCCAGCAGTGAAACGGGGACAGGCGAGCAGTACTTC	CASSETGTGEQYF
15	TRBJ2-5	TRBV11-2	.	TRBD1	TGTGCCAGCAGCTCGACAGGGAAGGACCAAGAGACCCAGTACTTC	CASSSTGKDQETQYF